Listed here are 3 T cell receptor beta chains from one sample, sequenced in a study of identical twins. From the 5' RACE reads, TCRdb called clonotypes with MiXCR, one entry per CDR3 protein. Of some 1,600,000 distinct CDR3 sequences in the sample, roughly 35% were seen once. Sequenced input: cord blood. These receptors all stem from a newborn girl in good health.

The genes are TRBV4-2 and TRBJ2-1; 9 bases line up with TRBD1. The J segment lost 10 bases and the V segment lost 0 bases, leaving 7 bases of the junction unmatched. This CDR3 has 15 residues. Germline values: CDR1 LGHNA, CDR2 YNFKEQ. The CDR3 coding sequence is TGTGCCAGCAGCCAAGAACAGGGGGCTCTTGGCGAGCAGTTCTTC. Amino acids: CASSQEQGALGEQFF.

This chain uses TRBV4-2 with TRBJ1-5; the D is unclear. The germline CDR1 and CDR2 sequences are LGHNA and YNFKEQ. The CDR3 covers 16 residues. The ends were cut back, 0 bases at V and 5 bases at J, with 14 bases in the middle. In nucleotides, the CDR3 is TGTGCCAGCAGCCAAGATTGGCCGGGAAAATATCAGCCCCAGCATTTT. Protein sequence: CASSQDWPGKYQPQHF.

The V gene is TRBV20-1, the J gene TRBJ1-6, with 9 nucleotides matching TRBD1. CDR3 length equals 16 residues. Germline V gene sequence: CDR1 DFQATT, CDR2 SNEGSKA (reference sequence). V was clipped by 2 bases and J by 4 bases; unmatched bases: 6. CDR3 nucleotide sequence: TGCAGTGCTAGAAGGGACAGGGATATATATAATTCACCCCTCCACTTT. This translates into CSARRDRDIYNSPLHF.